Below, 16 T cell receptor beta chains from the same sample are listed, as sequenced in a study of OX40 agonist ivuxolimab in advanced cancers. Data came from immunoSEQ multiplex PCR; TCRdb stores just in-frame clones and leaves some out. Here the sample spans about 70,000 clones, about 83% being singletons. The sample consisted of CD4+ or CD8+ T cells sorted from blood, taken in a trial of the OX40 agonist ivuxolimab. The receptors originated from an adult with an advanced solid tumor such as melanoma, head and neck, liver or kidney cancer.

The chain recombines TRBV7-2 with TRBJ1-6; D not certain. The CDR3 extends over 16 amino acids. Trimming took 5 bases from V and 9 from J, leaving 20 bases between them. Germline CDR1 is SGHTA and CDR2 is FQGNSA. Written as DNA, the CDR3 is TGTGCCAGCAGCAAATGGGCGGGTTCAGGTGCTTCACCCCTCCACTTT. Its translation: CASSKWAGSGASPLHF.

This clone was picked up a small number of times. V gene TRBV2 combines with J gene TRBJ1-1, with D perhaps TRBD1 (5 bases). Deletions cut 4 bases from V and 1 base from J, with 10 bases between. CDR1 and CDR2 from the germline V gene are SNHLY and FYNNEI. This CDR3 region has 14 residues. The CDR3 DNA reads TGTGCCAGCAGTGCCAGGGTGGGGAACACTGAAGCTTTCTTT. This codes for CASSARVGNTEAFF.

This sequence joins TRBV7-8 and TRBJ1-2; no clear D. The CDR3 is 15 amino acids. Trimming cost V 5 bases and J 4 bases, with 17 bases left between them. In germline, CDR1 is SGHVS, CDR2 FQNEAQ. CDR3: CASSPRSQAVYGYTF. The CDR3 nucleotides read TGTGCCAGCAGCCCCCGATCCCAGGCGGTCTATGGCTACACCTTC.

This chain connects TRBV15 to TRBJ1-1; the D is unclear. Trimming removed 5 bases from V and 8 bases from J, with 21 bases in between. Germline CDR1 and CDR2: LNHNV and YYDKDF (reference sequence). This CDR3 is 15 amino acids long. CDR3 loop: CATSGDRAPMGEAFF. The CDR3 bases are TGTGCCACCAGCGGCGACCGGGCCCCCATGGGGGAAGCTTTCTTT.

The chain has TRBV19 and TRBJ2-7; D might be TRBD2 (5 bases). Trimming cost V 5 bases and J 0 bases, with 14 bases left between them. Germline V gene sequence: CDR1 LNHDA, CDR2 SQIVND (reference sequence). The CDR3 loop spans 15 amino acids. CDR3 amino acids: CASSPFRESSYEQYF. The CDR3, as DNA: TGTGCCAGTAGTCCTTTTCGGGAAAGCTCCTACGAGCAGTACTTC.

This clone was detected once. The V call is TRBV5-6, the J call TRBJ2-5; D perhaps matches TRBD2 (7 bases). Germline CDR1 SGHDT, CDR2 YYEEEE. The germline V and J ends were trimmed by 7 bases and 5 bases, with 12 bases remaining between them. The CDR3 runs to 12 residues. The CDR3 DNA is TGTGCCAGCGGCGGGGGCGGGGAGACCCAGTACTTC. Translated: CASGGGGETQYF.

V gene TRBV27 combines with J gene TRBJ2-3; 11 nucleotides agree with TRBD2. CDR1 is MNHEY, CDR2 SMNVEV, per germline (reference sequence). This CDR3 has 14 amino acids. V was pared by 5 bases and J by 8 bases, with 6 bases of the junction left unmatched. CDR3 in amino acids: CASSAATSGGTQYF. In DNA, the CDR3 is TGTGCCAGCAGTGCCGCCACTAGCGGGGGTACGCAGTATTTT.

The chain combines TRBV6-1 with TRBJ2-6; D perhaps matches TRBD2 (6 bases). Germline lookup yields CDR1 MNHNS and CDR2 SASEGT. The CDR3 is made up of 15 amino acids. Trimming removed 3 bases at V and 5 bases at J, with 11 bases between. CDR3 residues: CASSDPGVRANVLTF. The DNA of the CDR3 is TGTGCCAGCAGTGACCCGGGGGTTCGGGCCAACGTCCTGACTTTC.

The V gene is TRBV9, the J gene TRBJ1-1; perhaps TRBD1 as D (5 bases). CDR1 and CDR2 (germline): SGDLS, YYNGEE. V lost 4 bases to trimming and J lost 1 base, with 14 bases between them. The CDR3 extends over 15 amino acids. This CDR3 is CASSPRGRSNTEAFF. Here the CDR3 DNA reads TGTGCCAGCAGCCCAAGGGGCAGGTCGAACACTGAAGCTTTCTTT.

The V and J genes are TRBV29-1 and TRBJ1-4; D possibly corresponds to TRBD1 (6 bases). The CDR3 extends over 13 amino acids. Germline CDR1 SQVTM, CDR2 ANQGSEA. Between the trimmed V and J ends, which lost 7 bases and 8 bases, there was a span of 17 bases. The CDR3 DNA is TGCAGCGCGAAGGGGGGGGTTAAAGAAAAACTGTTTTTT. It codes for CSAKGGVKEKLFF.

The CDR3 coding sequence is TGTGCCAGCTCACCAGGTGGGACGGCGACCTACGAGCAGTACTTC. Encoded protein: CASSPGGTATYEQYF. This chain links TRBV18 with TRBJ2-7, with D perhaps being TRBD1 or TRBD2 (5 bases each). The CDR3 loop spans 15 amino acids. Trimming left V 2 bases short and J 2 bases short, with 13 bases between. Germline V gene sequence: CDR1 KGHSH, CDR2 LQKENI. Using reference TRBV18 and TRBJ2-7 for the parts outside the CDR3, the full variable domain is NAGVMQNPRHLVRRRGQEARLRCSPMKGHSHVYWYRQLPEEGLKFMVYLQKENIIDESGMPKERFSAEFPKEGPSILRIQQVVRGDSAAYFCASSPGGTATYEQYFGPGTRLTVT.

On this clone itself: The sample carries other DNA sequences with the same CDR3. V gene TRBV6-5 combines with J gene TRBJ1-5; 7 bases fit TRBD1. Germline V gene data show CDR1 as MNHEY and CDR2 as SVGAGI. The CDR3 is 14 amino acids. After removal of 5 bases from V and 0 bases from J, the junction contained 1 base not matched to a gene. The CDR3 nucleotides are TGTGCCAGCAGTAGGGACAGTAGCAATCAGCCCCAGCATTTT. It translates to CASSRDSSNQPQHF.

The chain carries TRBV27 and TRBJ1-4; D ambiguous. The CDR3 has 14 residues. CDR1 and CDR2 from the germline V gene are MNHEY and SMNVEV (reference sequence). V was pared by 7 bases and J by 5 bases, with 14 bases between. The CDR3 spells CASKFWGINEKLFF. The CDR3 DNA follows: TGTGCCAGCAAATTCTGGGGAATAAATGAAAAACTGTTTTTT.

This rearrangement joins TRBV2 to TRBJ1-2, with D perhaps TRBD1 (5 bases). V gave up 7 bases and J gave up 3 bases, with 9 bases separating them. Germline V lookup: CDR1 SNHLY, CDR2 FYNNEI. The CDR3 has 12 residues. CDR3 loop: CASTQGDYGYTF. The CDR3 DNA is TGTGCCAGCACCCAGGGCGACTATGGCTACACCTTC. Full variable domain (missing parts from reference TRBV2 and TRBJ1-2): EPEVTQTPSHQVTQMGQEVILRCVPISNHLYFYWYRQILGQKVEFLVSFYNNEISEKSEIFDDQFSVERPDGSNFTLKIRSTKLEDSAMYFCASTQGDYGYTFGSGTRLTVV.

The chain employs TRBV19 and TRBJ2-1; weak D call: TRBD2 (6 bases). There are 15 residues in the CDR3. Per the germline V gene, CDR1 is LNHDA and CDR2 is SQIVND (reference sequence). V lost 5 bases to trimming and J lost 1 base, with 12 bases between them. CDR3: CASSAGAGSYNEQFF. The CDR3 coding sequence is TGTGCCAGTAGTGCAGGCGCGGGATCCTACAATGAGCAGTTCTTC. The full variable domain, rest sourced from reference TRBV19 and TRBJ2-1, is DGGITQSPKYLFRKEGQNVTLSCEQNLNHDAMYWYRQDPGQGLRLIYYSQIVNDFQKGDIAEGYSVSREKKESFPLTVTSAQKNPTAFYLCASSAGAGSYNEQFFGPGTRLTVL.

This clone is a singleton in its sample. This chain connects TRBV11-2 to TRBJ2-7; the match to TRBD2 covers 7 bases. V shed 5 bases and J 4 bases; nucleotides not matched to a gene: 11. The V gene's germline CDR1 is SGHAT and CDR2 FQNNGV. The CDR3 consists of 15 residues. The CDR3, as DNA: TGTGCCAGCAGCACGGGAGGTTCCCCGGTATACGAGCAGTACTTC. Translating gives CASSTGGSPVYEQYF.